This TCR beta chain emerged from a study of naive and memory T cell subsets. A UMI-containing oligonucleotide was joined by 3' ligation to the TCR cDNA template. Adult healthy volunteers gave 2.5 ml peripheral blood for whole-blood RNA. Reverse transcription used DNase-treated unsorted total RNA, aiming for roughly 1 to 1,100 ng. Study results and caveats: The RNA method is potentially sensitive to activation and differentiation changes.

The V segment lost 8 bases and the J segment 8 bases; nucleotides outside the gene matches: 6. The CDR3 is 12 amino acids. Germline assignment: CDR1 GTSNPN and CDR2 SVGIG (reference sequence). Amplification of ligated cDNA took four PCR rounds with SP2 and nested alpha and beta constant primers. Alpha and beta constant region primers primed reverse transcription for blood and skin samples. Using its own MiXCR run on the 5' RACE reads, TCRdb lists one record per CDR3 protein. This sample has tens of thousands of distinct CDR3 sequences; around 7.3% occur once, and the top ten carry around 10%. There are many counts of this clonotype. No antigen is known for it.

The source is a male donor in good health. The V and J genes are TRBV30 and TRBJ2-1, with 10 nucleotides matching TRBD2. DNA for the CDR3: TGTGCCCAGGGACTAGCGACGCATGAGCAGTTCTTC. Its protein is CAQGLATHEQFF.